The 26 T cell receptor beta chains given below trace back to one sample, sequenced in a study of neurological immune-mediated disorders. Sample time point: technical triplicate 2. In TCRdb, the 5' RACE reads were re-called with MiXCR into one record per CDR3 protein. Of under 65,000 distinct CDR3 sequences in the sample, under 30% were seen once. Sequencing was done on a sample of PBMCs. These receptors originate from a man in his fifties or sixties with HTLV-1-associated myelopathy (HAM/TSP).

The chain joins TRBV4-2 to TRBJ2-3; no firm D call. The CDR3 totals 15 residues. Germline lookup yields CDR1 LGHNA and CDR2 YNFKEQ. The V and J ends lost 1 base and 5 bases respectively, with 13 bases between them. CDR3 amino acids: CASSQAYRPGDTQYF. In DNA, the CDR3 is TGTGCCAGCAGCCAAGCGTATCGACCCGGAGATACGCAGTATTTT.

This clonotype was seen once. This chain uses TRBV11-3 with TRBJ2-7; D unresolved. Germline V gene lookup returns CDR1 SGHNT and CDR2 YENEEA. Trimming took off 0 bases at V and 1 base at J, with 7 bases between the two ends. The CDR3 sequence is 14 residues long. This CDR3 reads CASSLDPGSYEQYF. CDR3 coding DNA: TGTGCCAGCAGCTTAGATCCGGGTTCCTACGAGCAGTACTTC. Supplemented by reference TRBV11-3 and TRBJ2-7, the full variable domain reads EAGVVQSPRYKIIEKKQPVAFWCNPISGHNTLYWYLQNLGQGPELLIRYENEEAVDDSQLPKDRFSAERLKGVDSTLKIQPAELGDSAVYLCASSLDPGSYEQYFGPGTRLTVT.

This clonotype was seen repeatedly, ten times or more. The chain recombines TRBV12-3 or TRBV12-4 with TRBJ1-2; D call uncertain. CDR3 length: 11 amino acids. V lost 8 bases to trimming and J lost 5 bases, with 9 bases between them. The CDR3 protein is CASSRAYGYTF. In DNA, the CDR3 is TGTGCCAGCTCCCGTGCGTATGGCTACACCTTC.

The chain joins TRBV6-5 to TRBJ1-1; the D gene is possibly TRBD1 (6 bases). The germline V gene has CDR1 MNHEY and CDR2 SVGAGI. V was trimmed by 2 bases and J by 4 bases, leaving 14 bases between them. This CDR3 has 15 residues. CDR3 nucleotide sequence: TGTGCCAGCAGTTACCAAACAGGGAGGGGCACTGAAGCTTTCTTT. It is translated as CASSYQTGRGTEAFF.

The genes are TRBV9 and TRBJ2-3, with TRBD2 identical over 8 bases. This CDR3 contains 18 residues. Germline loops: CDR1 SGDLS, CDR2 YYNGEE. J was trimmed by 0 bases and V by 0 bases; bases with no gene match: 9. In DNA, the CDR3 is TGTGCCAGCAGCGTAGGGGGCGGAGGACTAGCCAGCACAGATACGCAGTATTTT. Amino acid sequence: CASSVGGGGLASTDTQYF.

This clonotype was observed many times. The chain has TRBV20-1 and TRBJ1-4; 7 bases align to TRBD1. Germline V gene data show CDR1 as DFQATT and CDR2 as SNEGSKA (reference sequence). Trimming removed 6 bases from V and 8 bases from J; junction bases left unmatched: 15. CDR3 size: 15 residues. This CDR3 is CSARDSRGAWEKLFF. DNA of the CDR3: TGCAGTGCCCGAGACTCCAGGGGGGCTTGGGAAAAACTGTTTTTT.

This chain joins TRBV3-1 and TRBJ2-2; 7 nucleotides agree with TRBD2. J gave up 7 bases and V 4 bases, and 6 bases lay outside the gene matches. The CDR3 is 14 amino acids. Germline CDR1 LGHDT, CDR2 YNNKEL (reference sequence). CDR3 loop: CASSLSGGGGELFF. Here the CDR3 DNA reads TGTGCCAGCAGCCTTTCCGGCGGGGGCGGGGAGCTGTTTTTT.

This clonotype was recorded at least ten times. J is TRBJ2-7 and V is TRBV9, with 8 bases aligning to TRBD1. CDR3 length: 13 amino acids. Germline lookup yields CDR1 SGDLS and CDR2 YYNGEE. J was trimmed by 7 bases and V by 4 bases; bases with no gene match: 7. The DNA of the CDR3 is TGTGCCAGCAGCCGAACAGGGGGAGATGAGCAGTACTTC. Its translation: CASSRTGGDEQYF.

This chain joins TRBV7-9 and TRBJ2-7, with TRBD2 matching over 11 bases. Germline CDR1 reads SEHNR; CDR2 reads FQNEAQ (reference sequence). The CDR3 contains 21 residues. The V gene end was trimmed by 0 bases and the J gene end by 3 bases; junction bases not matched to a gene: 19. The CDR3 bases are TGTGCCAGCAGCTTAGCGGGAAACGTCCGACTAGCGGGATCAGGGGGCTACGAGCAGTACTTC. Protein product: CASSLAGNVRLAGSGGYEQYF.

This clonotype has a count of ten or more. The CDR3 nucleotides read TGCAGTGCTTCTCGGGAGGCTGACAACATTCAGTACTTC. Its translation is CSASREADNIQYF. The chain combines TRBV20-1 with TRBJ2-4, with 7 nucleotides matching TRBD2. CDR1 and CDR2 from the germline V gene are DFQATT and SNEGSKA (reference sequence). The CDR3 spans 13 residues. V was pared by 5 bases and J by 7 bases, with 8 bases of the junction left unmatched.

This clonotype was seen a few times. V and J are TRBV5-1 and TRBJ1-1, with 9 bases identical to TRBD1. The CDR3 has 15 amino acids. J gave up 1 base and V 2 bases, and 3 bases lay outside the gene matches. Germline V gives CDR1 SGHRS, CDR2 YFSETQ. CDR3 in amino acids: CASSLLTGGNTEAFF. The CDR3 DNA follows: TGCGCCAGCAGCTTACTGACAGGGGGGAACACTGAAGCTTTCTTT.

This clonotype was picked up many times. This chain uses TRBV3-1 with TRBJ1-1, with D possibly TRBD1 on 5 matching bases. The V end was cut by 1 base, the J end by 6 bases, with 9 bases between. The V gene's germline CDR1 is LGHDT and CDR2 YNNKEL (reference sequence). The CDR3 covers 13 residues. CDR3 loop: CASSQVGGAEAFF. Written as DNA, the CDR3 is TGTGCCAGCAGCCAAGTGGGGGGGGCTGAAGCTTTCTTT. Together with reference TRBV3-1 and TRBJ1-1, the CDR3 gives the full variable domain: DTAVSQTPKYLVTQMGNDKSIKCEQNLGHDTMYWYKQDSKKFLKIMFSYNNKELIINETVPNRFSPKSPDKAHLNLHINSLELGDSAVYFCASSQVGGAEAFFGQGTRLTVV.

This clonotype showed up many times. The CDR3 DNA reads TGCAGCGTTGAAGAATCGGTCGGTGAGCAGTTCTTC. Translating it yields CSVEESVGEQFF. The gene calls are TRBV29-1 and TRBJ2-1; D is undetermined. Germline CDR1 and CDR2: SQVTM and ANQGSEA. V lost 0 bases and J 9 bases, leaving 9 bases between the germline ends. The CDR3 has 12 residues.

This clonotype came up a few times. J is TRBJ2-1 and V is TRBV27, with no clear D. V lost 3 bases and J 6 bases, leaving 15 bases between the germline ends. From germline, CDR1 is MNHEY and CDR2 SMNVEV (reference sequence). This CDR3 has 15 residues. The DNA of the CDR3 is TGTGCCAGCAGTTTCGGTGCAAGGCCGGTCAATGAGCAGTTCTTC. Its protein product is CASSFGARPVNEQFF.

V gene TRBV28 combines with J gene TRBJ1-2; D gene ambiguous. CDR1 MDHEN and CDR2 SYDVKM come from the germline V gene. The CDR3 is 12 amino acids. Trimming removed 7 bases at V and 6 bases at J, with 12 bases between. CDR3: CASTSLIDGYTF. The CDR3 DNA sequence: TGTGCCAGCACCTCCCTCATCGATGGCTACACCTTC.

In its sample, this clonotype was seen many times. V gene TRBV18 combines with J gene TRBJ2-7, with 8 bases fitting TRBD2. The V and J ends lost 1 base and 7 bases, in that order; junction bases with no gene match: 9. This CDR3 comprises 15 residues. The germline V gene has CDR1 KGHSH and CDR2 LQKENI. For the CDR3, the DNA is TGTGCCAGCTCACCACAAATTGAGCTAGCGGGTGAGCAGTACTTC. It codes for CASSPQIELAGEQYF.

This chain links TRBV5-1 with TRBJ2-4; 7 bases fit TRBD1. The V gene end was trimmed by 2 bases and the J gene end by 2 bases; junction bases not matched to a gene: 1. The CDR3 is 14 amino acids. The germline gives CDR1 SGHRS, CDR2 YFSETQ. This CDR3 reads CASSLQGTKNIQYF. The CDR3 DNA reads TGCGCCAGCAGCTTACAGGGGACCAAAAACATTCAGTACTTC.

This clonotype was seen at least ten times. The chain uses TRBV20-1 and TRBJ2-3, with 9 bases fitting TRBD2. The CDR3 loop spans 15 amino acids. V lost 0 bases to trimming and J lost 3 bases; unmatched junction nucleotides: 4. Germline CDR1 reads DFQATT; CDR2 reads SNEGSKA (reference sequence). CDR3 residues: CSARDGAGGTDTQYF. In DNA, the CDR3 is TGCAGTGCTAGAGATGGAGCGGGAGGTACAGATACGCAGTATTTT.

This clonotype was counted many times. This chain joins TRBV24-1 and TRBJ2-7, with TRBD2 identical over 10 bases. The CDR3 has 16 amino acids. Germline assignment: CDR1 KGHDR and CDR2 SFDVKD. The V and J ends lost 0 bases and 4 bases, in that order; junction bases with no gene match: 5. The CDR3 nucleotides are TGTGCCACCAGTGATTTGTCAACTAGCGGGAAGTACGAGCAGTACTTC. Residues: CATSDLSTSGKYEQYF.

The chain links TRBV10-3 to TRBJ2-5; D assignment may be TRBD1 or TRBD2 (6 bases each). The CDR3 covers 17 residues. Trimming took off 2 bases at V and 2 bases at J, with 18 bases between the two ends. The germline gives CDR1 ENHRY, CDR2 SYGVKD. The CDR3 spells CAISETTGRYSQETQYF. The CDR3, as DNA: TGTGCCATCAGTGAGACTACAGGGAGGTACTCACAAGAGACCCAGTACTTC.

V and J are TRBV28 and TRBJ2-5; TRBD1 matches 7 bases. CDR1 and CDR2 from the germline V gene are MDHEN and SYDVKM. This CDR3 is built from 16 residues. V dropped 5 bases and J dropped 2; count of bases not matched to a gene: 11. CDR3 bases: TGTGCCAGCAGTAGACAGGGAAAGGGACCACAAGAGACCCAGTACTTC. It specifies CASSRQGKGPQETQYF.

This clonotype was detected ten times or more. The gene calls are TRBV20-1 and TRBJ2-1; TRBD2 is a possible D gene (5 bases). CDR3 length: 16 amino acids. Germline V lookup: CDR1 DFQATT, CDR2 SNEGSKA (reference sequence). The V and J ends lost 0 bases and 6 bases respectively, with 18 bases between them. For the CDR3, the DNA is TGCAGTGCTAGAGATCCCTTGAGGGAGAAGGGCAATGAGCAGTTCTTC. This translates into CSARDPLREKGNEQFF.

This clonotype was counted at least ten times. The chain is built from TRBV20-1 and TRBJ2-2; possibly TRBD1 for D (5 bases). V lost 2 bases, J lost 7 bases, and 11 bases lay in between. Per the germline V gene, CDR1 is DFQATT and CDR2 is SNEGSKA (reference sequence). This CDR3 region has 13 residues. CDR3 residues: CSARRQGVGELFF. The CDR3 DNA follows: TGCAGTGCTAGAAGGCAGGGCGTCGGGGAGCTGTTTTTT.

A remark on this clonotype: Just one base apart from a much larger clone, this may be a read error. V gene TRBV7-2 combines with J gene TRBJ2-1; TRBD2 matches at 7 bases. The junction had 7 bases not matched to a gene; V was cut back by 2 bases and J by 3 bases. CDR1 and CDR2 (germline): SGHTA, FQGNSA. The CDR3 contains 16 residues. This CDR3 is CASSLTVTSHYNEQFF. Written as DNA, the CDR3 is TGTGCCAGCAGCTTAACAGTGACTAGCCACTACAATGAGCAGTTCTTC.

This clonotype was picked up many times. The chain is built from TRBV10-1 and TRBJ2-1; D not certain. V was clipped by 3 bases and J by 2 bases, with 5 bases between them. The CDR3 covers 13 residues. Germline values: CDR1 WNHNN, CDR2 SYGVQD (reference sequence). This chain's CDR3 is CASSDDPYNEQFF. The CDR3 DNA reads TGCGCCAGCAGTGATGACCCCTACAATGAGCAGTTCTTC.

At least ten counts were recorded for this clonotype. The CDR3 here is CASSFRRNGEQYF. The DNA of the CDR3 is TGTGCCAGCAGCTTTCGGCGGAATGGAGAGCAGTACTTC. This rearrangement joins TRBV11-1 to TRBJ2-7; D gene uncertain. Germline CDR1 and CDR2: SGHAT and FQDESV (reference sequence). The V end was cut by 3 bases, the J end by 7 bases, with 13 bases between. CDR3 length: 13 residues.